This TCR beta chain was captured by sequencing in a study of radiation and T cells in renal cell carcinoma (dated by TCRdb to between 2020 and 2021). In the study overall: Samples came from a clinical trial, in which primary renal cell carcinomas received 15 Gy stereotactic body radiation therapy followed by nephrectomy 4 weeks later. A total of fewer than 55 samples underwent TCR beta sequencing, made up of approximately 26 tumors and some 27 peripheral blood samples. Across all 53 samples, 4,000,000 or so unique CDR3 nucleotide sequences encoding some 3,000,000 unique CDR3 amino acid sequences were identified.

What the authors observed across the whole study: Because pretreatment tumor biopsies were not available, the baseline intratumoral presence of clonotypes could not be determined. The single-armed trial design could not address effects of radiation dose or scheduling on the TCR repertoire. An increase in top tumor clonotypes in blood was observed from baseline to 2 weeks post-radiation, followed by contraction by 4 weeks, which was taken to suggest transient expansion of tumor-resident clones. Blood repertoire dynamics were not followed beyond 4 weeks after treatment.

The sample's time point label, in plain terms: blood 2 weeks post-SBRT. Sample treatment or condition, as interpreted from the label and publication: 15 Gy SBRT to primary tumor, nephrectomy 4 weeks later. To track tumor-enriched clonotypes, serial peripheral blood was sampled from radiation-treated patients at baseline and at 2 weeks and 4 weeks after SBRT. Every patient's renal cell carcinoma showed clear cell pathology. The QIAamp DNA Blood Mini Kit (Qiagen) was used to prepare genomic DNA for TCR sequencing. The analyses included only samples that passed all quality control checks. Points on this clone: Which antigen it targets is not known. Base-call qualities are not available, and no considerably larger clone is one nucleotide away.

TCR beta libraries were generated from genomic DNA with the immunoSEQ kit, following the manufacturer's recommendations. To prepare libraries, a first multiplex PCR with proprietary primers was run, followed by a second PCR that added unique barcodes, and a bead cleanup was done after each round. A positive control reaction and a negative control reaction, both provided in the kit, were run with every batch of samples. The final libraries were assessed on an Agilent 4200 TapeStation D1000 ScreenTape, pooled by volume, and quantified by qPCR. Sequencing was performed on an Illumina NextSeq500 with a MidOutput 150-cycle cartridge, and 156 Read1 and 15 Index1 cycles were run with kit custom primers. The pooled library was loaded at roughly 0.93 pM, with a roughly 21% PhiX control spiked in. Per the source publication's procedure: The vendor-processed data were analyzed in R, and a clonotype was defined as all T cells that share the same CDR3 nucleotide sequence. In the clone abundance analyses, frequencies in each sample were normalized to that sample's 10,000 most abundant clones. Public T cell clones, which averaged fewer than five per sample, were excluded before analysis. Tumor-enriched clonotypes and baseline blood-enriched clonotypes were defined as those with an abundance difference of at least 32-fold between compartments. Clonotypes expanded or contracted between blood time points were identified with a beta-binomial differential abundance model. Tumor-blood repertoire similarity was measured with the Baroni-Urbani and Buser coefficient, and group comparisons used two-tailed Wilcoxon tests in R. TCRdb provides this immuneACCESS table in a form limited to in-frame rearrangements. Some clones are lacking; in checked studies, under half of them reflect an unresolved V gene, and why the rest are absent is not known. That table supplies the V and J calls and clone size; D and trimming were determined from the DNA. This sample is represented by about 47,000 clones; 75% to 85% of them were singletons. Clones ranked in the top ten supply 25% to 35% of the sample.

The CDR3 has 16 amino acids, counting the end cysteine and phenylalanine. Only the CDR3 portion is preserved as DNA: 48 bases, with reading frame beginning at the first base. Sequences MNHEY (CDR1) and SMNVEV (CDR2) are obtained from the germline V gene (reference sequence). Cut back by 2 bases and 3 bases, the V and J ends lie 11 bases apart. The chain couples TRBV27 to TRBJ1-6, with TRBD1 perhaps the D gene, on 5 matching bases. The sequencing used blood, collected from a patient whose treatment included radiotherapy and nephrectomy. This receptor was obtained from a woman aged 70 to 79 with renal cell carcinoma. The DNA sequence is TGTGCCAGCAGTTTAACTCTTACAGGCTATAATTCACCCCTCCACTTT. Its product reads: CASSLTLTGYNSPLHF.